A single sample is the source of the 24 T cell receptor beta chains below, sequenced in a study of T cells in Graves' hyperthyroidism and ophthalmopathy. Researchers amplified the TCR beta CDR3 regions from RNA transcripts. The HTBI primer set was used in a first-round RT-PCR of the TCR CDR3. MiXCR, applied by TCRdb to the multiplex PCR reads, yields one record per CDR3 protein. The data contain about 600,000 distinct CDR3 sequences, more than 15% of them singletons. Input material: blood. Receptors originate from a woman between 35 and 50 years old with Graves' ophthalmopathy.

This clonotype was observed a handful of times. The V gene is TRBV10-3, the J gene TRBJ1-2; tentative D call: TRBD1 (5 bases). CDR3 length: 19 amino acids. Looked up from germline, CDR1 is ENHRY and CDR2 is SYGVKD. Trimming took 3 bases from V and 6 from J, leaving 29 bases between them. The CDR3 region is CAISDSRSSHRFGGDGYTF. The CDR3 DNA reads TGTGCCATCAGTGACTCACGATCTTCTCACAGGTTTGGGGGTGATGGCTACACCTTC.

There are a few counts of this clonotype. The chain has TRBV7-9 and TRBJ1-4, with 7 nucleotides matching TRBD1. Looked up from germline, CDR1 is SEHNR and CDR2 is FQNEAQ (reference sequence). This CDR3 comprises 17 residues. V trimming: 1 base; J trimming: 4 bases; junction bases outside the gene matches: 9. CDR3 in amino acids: CASSLGSGTEFNEKLFF. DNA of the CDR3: TGTGCCAGCAGCTTAGGGTCCGGGACAGAATTTAATGAAAAACTGTTTTTT.

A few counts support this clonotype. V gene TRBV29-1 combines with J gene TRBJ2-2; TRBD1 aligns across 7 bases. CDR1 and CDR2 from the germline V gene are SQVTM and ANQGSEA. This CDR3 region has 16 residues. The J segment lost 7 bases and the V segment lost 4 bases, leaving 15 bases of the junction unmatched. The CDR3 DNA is TGCAGCGTTGGGGGCATAGGGACAGACCCTGGCGGGGAGCTGTTTTTT. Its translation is CSVGGIGTDPGGELFF.

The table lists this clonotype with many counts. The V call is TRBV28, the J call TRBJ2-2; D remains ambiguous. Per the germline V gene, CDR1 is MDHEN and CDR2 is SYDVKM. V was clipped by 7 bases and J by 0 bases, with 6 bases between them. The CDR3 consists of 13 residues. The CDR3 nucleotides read TGTGCCAGCATGAAAACGAACACCGGGGAGCTGTTTTTT. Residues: CASMKTNTGELFF.

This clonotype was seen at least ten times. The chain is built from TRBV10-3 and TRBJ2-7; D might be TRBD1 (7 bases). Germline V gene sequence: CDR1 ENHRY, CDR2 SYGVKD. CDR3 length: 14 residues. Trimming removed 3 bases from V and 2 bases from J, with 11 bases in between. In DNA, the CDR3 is TGTGCCATCAGTGACAGGGGGGAAGCCTACGAGCAGTACTTC. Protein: CAISDRGEAYEQYF.

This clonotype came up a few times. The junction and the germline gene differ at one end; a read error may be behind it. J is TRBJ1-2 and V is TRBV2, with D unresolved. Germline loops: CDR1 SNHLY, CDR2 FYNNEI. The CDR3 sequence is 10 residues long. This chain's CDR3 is CASREAGYTF. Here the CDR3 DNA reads TGTGCCAGCAGGGAAGCTGGCTACACCTTC.

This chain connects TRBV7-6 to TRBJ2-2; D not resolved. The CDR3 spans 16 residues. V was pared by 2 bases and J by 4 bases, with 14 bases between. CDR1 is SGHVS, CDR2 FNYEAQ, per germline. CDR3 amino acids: CASSLSPRMTTGELFF. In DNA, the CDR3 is TGTGCCAGCAGCTTATCGCCTAGGATGACCACCGGGGAGCTGTTTTTT.

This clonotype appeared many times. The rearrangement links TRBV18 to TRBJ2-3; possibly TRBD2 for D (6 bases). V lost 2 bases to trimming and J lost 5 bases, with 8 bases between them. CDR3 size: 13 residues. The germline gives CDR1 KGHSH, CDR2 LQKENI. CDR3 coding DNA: TGTGCCAGCTCACCAAGGGACTTAGATACGCAGTATTTT. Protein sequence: CASSPRDLDTQYF.

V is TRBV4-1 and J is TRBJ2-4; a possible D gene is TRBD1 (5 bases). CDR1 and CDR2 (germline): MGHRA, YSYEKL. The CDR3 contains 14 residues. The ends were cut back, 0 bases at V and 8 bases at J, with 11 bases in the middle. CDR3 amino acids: CASSQDSQGYIQYF. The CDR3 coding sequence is TGCGCCAGCAGCCAAGATAGCCAGGGTTACATTCAGTACTTC.

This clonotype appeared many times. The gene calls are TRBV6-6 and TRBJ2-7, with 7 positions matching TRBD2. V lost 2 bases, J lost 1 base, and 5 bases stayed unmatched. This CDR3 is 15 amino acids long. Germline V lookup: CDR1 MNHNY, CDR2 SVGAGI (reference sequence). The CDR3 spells CASSYGVAGSYEQYF. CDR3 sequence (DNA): TGTGCCAGCAGTTACGGAGTAGCGGGTTCCTACGAGCAGTACTTC.

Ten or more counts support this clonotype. Here the CDR3 reads CATSDPAGPYQETQYF. The CDR3 bases are TGTGCCACCAGTGACCCTGCGGGGCCGTACCAAGAGACCCAGTACTTC. V usage is TRBV24-1 and J usage is TRBJ2-5, with D tentatively TRBD2 (6 bases). The V and J ends lost 4 bases and 0 bases respectively, with 14 bases between them. The germline V gene encodes CDR1 KGHDR and CDR2 SFDVKD. The CDR3 totals 16 residues.

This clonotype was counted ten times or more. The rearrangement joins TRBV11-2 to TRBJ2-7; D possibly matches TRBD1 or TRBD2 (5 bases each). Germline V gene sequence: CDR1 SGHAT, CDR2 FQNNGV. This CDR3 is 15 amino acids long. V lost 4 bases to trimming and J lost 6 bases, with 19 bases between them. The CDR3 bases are TGTGCCAGCAGCTCGTTTTTGGGCCCCGGGGCCGAGCAGTACTTC. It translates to CASSSFLGPGAEQYF.

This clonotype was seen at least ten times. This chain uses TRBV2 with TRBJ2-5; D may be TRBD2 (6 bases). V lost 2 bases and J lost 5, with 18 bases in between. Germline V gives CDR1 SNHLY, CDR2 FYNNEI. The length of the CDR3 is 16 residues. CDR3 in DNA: TGTGCCAGCAGTGAAAACCTTGGAGGGGTTACGGAGACCCAGTACTTC. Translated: CASSENLGGVTETQYF.

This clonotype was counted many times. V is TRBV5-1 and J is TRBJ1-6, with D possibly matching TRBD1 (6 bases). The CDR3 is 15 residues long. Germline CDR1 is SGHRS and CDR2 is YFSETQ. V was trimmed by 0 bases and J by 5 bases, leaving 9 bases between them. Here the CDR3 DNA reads TGCGCCAGCAGCTTGGACAGGGCAGATAATTCACCCCTCCACTTT. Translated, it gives CASSLDRADNSPLHF. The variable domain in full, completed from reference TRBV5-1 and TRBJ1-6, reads KAGVTQTPRYLIKTRGQQVTLSCSPISGHRSVSWYQQTPGQGLQFLFEYFSETQRNKGNFPGRFSGRQFSNSRSEMNVSTLELGDSALYLCASSLDRADNSPLHFGNGTRLTVT.

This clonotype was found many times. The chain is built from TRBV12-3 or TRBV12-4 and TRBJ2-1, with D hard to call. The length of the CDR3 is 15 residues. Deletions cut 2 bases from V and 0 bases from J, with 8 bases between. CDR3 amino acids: CASSLKASSYNEQFF. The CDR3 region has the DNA TGTGCCAGCAGTTTAAAAGCTAGCTCCTACAATGAGCAGTTCTTC.

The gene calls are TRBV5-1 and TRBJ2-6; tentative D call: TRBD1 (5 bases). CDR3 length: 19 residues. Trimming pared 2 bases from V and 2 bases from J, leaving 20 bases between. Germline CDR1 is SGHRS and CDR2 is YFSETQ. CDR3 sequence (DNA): TGCGCCAGCAGCTTATTGAGCCAAGTCACAGGCCCTGGGGCCAACGTCCTGACTTTC. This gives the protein CASSLLSQVTGPGANVLTF.

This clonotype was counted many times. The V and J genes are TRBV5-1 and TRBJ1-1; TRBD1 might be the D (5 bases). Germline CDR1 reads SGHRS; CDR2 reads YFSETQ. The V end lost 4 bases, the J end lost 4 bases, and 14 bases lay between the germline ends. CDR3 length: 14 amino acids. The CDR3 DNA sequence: TGCGCCAGCAGCCCAAATGGGGGGGGCACTGAAGCTTTCTTT. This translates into CASSPNGGGTEAFF.

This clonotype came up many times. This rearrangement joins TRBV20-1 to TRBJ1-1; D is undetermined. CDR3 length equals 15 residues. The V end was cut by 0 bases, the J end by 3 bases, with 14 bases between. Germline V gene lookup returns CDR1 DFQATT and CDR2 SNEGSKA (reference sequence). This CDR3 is CSAREVKAGDTEAFF. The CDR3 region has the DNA TGCAGTGCTAGAGAAGTAAAGGCGGGAGACACTGAAGCTTTCTTT.

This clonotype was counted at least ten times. This CDR3 reads CASSFQVVGVYTQYF. CDR3 sequence (DNA): TGTGCCAGCAGCTTCCAGGTGGTCGGGGTATATACGCAGTATTTT. The V and J genes are TRBV5-5 and TRBJ2-3; perhaps TRBD2 as D (5 bases). Deletions cut 2 bases from V and 7 bases from J, with 17 bases between. CDR3 length: 15 residues. Germline loops: CDR1 SGHKS, CDR2 YYEKEE (reference sequence).

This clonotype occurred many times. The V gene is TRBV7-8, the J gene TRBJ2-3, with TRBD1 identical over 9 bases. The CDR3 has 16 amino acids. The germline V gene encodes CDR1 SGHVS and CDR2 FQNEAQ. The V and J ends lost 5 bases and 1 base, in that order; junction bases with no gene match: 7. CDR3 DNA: TGTGCCAGCAGCCCCCGGACAGGGGTGGGCACAGATACGCAGTATTTT. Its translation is CASSPRTGVGTDTQYF.

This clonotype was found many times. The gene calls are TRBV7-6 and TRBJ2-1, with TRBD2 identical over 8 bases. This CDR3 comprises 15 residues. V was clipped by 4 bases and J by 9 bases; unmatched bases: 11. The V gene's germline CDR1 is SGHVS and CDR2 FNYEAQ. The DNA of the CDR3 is TGTGCCAGCAGCTCGGCGGGAGGCGTTTTAGGTGAGCAGTTCTTC. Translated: CASSSAGGVLGEQFF.

CDR3 residues: CASSSGDGFTDTQYF. The CDR3 DNA is TGTGCCAGCAGCTCGGGAGATGGGTTCACAGATACGCAGTATTTT. This chain connects TRBV7-9 to TRBJ2-3; possible D gene TRBD2, 6 bases. This CDR3 contains 15 residues. V gave up 4 bases and J gave up 2 bases, with 13 bases separating them. The germline V gene encodes CDR1 SEHNR and CDR2 FQNEAQ (reference sequence).

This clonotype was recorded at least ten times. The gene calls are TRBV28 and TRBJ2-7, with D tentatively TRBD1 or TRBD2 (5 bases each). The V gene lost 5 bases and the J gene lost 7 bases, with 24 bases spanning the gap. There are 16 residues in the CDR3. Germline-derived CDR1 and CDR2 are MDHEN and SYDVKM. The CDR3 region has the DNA TGTGCCAGCAGTCCTACCGGACAAGCCGAATGGGGGGAGCAGTACTTC. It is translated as CASSPTGQAEWGEQYF.

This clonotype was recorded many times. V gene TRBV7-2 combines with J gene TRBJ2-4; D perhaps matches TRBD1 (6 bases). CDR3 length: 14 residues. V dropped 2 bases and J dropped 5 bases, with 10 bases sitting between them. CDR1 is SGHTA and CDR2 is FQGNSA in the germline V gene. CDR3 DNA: TGTGCCAGCAGCTTACGCAGGGGACAAAACATTCAGTACTTC. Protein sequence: CASSLRRGQNIQYF.